The 27 T cell receptor beta chains presented below share a single source sample, sequenced in a study of cytomegalovirus exposure and HLA in healthy donors. Data came from immunoSEQ multiplex PCR; TCRdb stores just in-frame clones and leaves some out. The sample includes about 260,000 clones, around 90% of them seen just once. The sample consisted of PBMCs. These receptors were obtained from a woman in her thirties in good health and CMV-seronegative.

The V call is TRBV30, the J call TRBJ2-7, with 9 bases fitting TRBD2. The germline V gene has CDR1 GTSNPN and CDR2 SVGIG (reference sequence). CDR3 size: 15 residues. V shed 0 bases, J shed 2 bases, and the junction held 5 bases outside the gene matches. The CDR3: CAWSVGRGRAYEQYF. CDR3 nucleotide sequence: TGTGCCTGGAGTGTAGGCCGCGGGAGGGCCTACGAGCAGTACTTC.

This clone occurred once. The same CDR3 also results from other DNA sequences found in this sample. CDR3 sequence (DNA): TGTGCCAGCCGAGGACAGGGGTATGGCTACACCTTC. It yields the protein CASRGQGYGYTF. The rearrangement joins TRBV6-5 to TRBJ1-2; 9 bases are shared with TRBD1. Germline CDR1 and CDR2: MNHEY and SVGAGI. The CDR3 is 12 amino acids. Trimming removed 8 bases from V and 5 bases from J; junction bases left unmatched: 3.

The rearrangement joins TRBV19 to TRBJ2-7; either TRBD1 or TRBD2 may fit D (5 bases each). Looked up from germline, CDR1 is LNHDA and CDR2 is SQIVND (reference sequence). Trimming removed 5 bases from V and 0 bases from J, with 11 bases in between. This CDR3 has 14 residues. The CDR3: CASSWTGPSYEQYF. CDR3 bases: TGTGCCAGTAGTTGGACGGGACCCTCCTACGAGCAGTACTTC.

This rearrangement joins TRBV7-2 to TRBJ2-1; possible D gene TRBD2, 5 bases. The V gene's germline CDR1 is SGHTA and CDR2 FQGNSA. The V end lost 3 bases, the J end lost 5 bases, and 8 bases lay between the germline ends. CDR3 length: 13 amino acids. The CDR3 spells CASSFRLNNEQFF. CDR3 DNA sequence: TGTGCCAGCAGCTTTAGACTAAACAATGAGCAGTTCTTC.

J is TRBJ2-2 and V is TRBV11-2; D unclear. The length of the CDR3 is 15 residues. The V end was cut by 0 bases, the J end by 2 bases, with 7 bases between. The V gene's germline CDR1 is SGHAT and CDR2 FQNNGV. The CDR3 is CASSLDLLNTGELFF. CDR3 bases: TGTGCCAGCAGCTTAGATTTATTAAACACCGGGGAGCTGTTTTTT.

This clone appeared a single time. The chain employs TRBV29-1 and TRBJ2-1, with 8 bases matching TRBD1. The junction had 1 base not matched to a gene; V was cut back by 1 base and J by 2 bases. Germline V gives CDR1 SQVTM, CDR2 ANQGSEA. This CDR3 contains 14 residues. CDR3 in DNA: TGCAGCGTTGAAGGCAGGGGGCCCTACAATGAGCAGTTCTTC. This codes for CSVEGRGPYNEQFF.

Written as DNA, the CDR3 is TGTGCCAGCAGTAACCGGGACAGGGTAGAGAAACTGTTTTTT. Translation gives CASSNRDRVEKLFF. V gene TRBV6-6 combines with J gene TRBJ1-4; 9 positions agree with TRBD1. V lost 5 bases, J lost 11 bases, and 9 bases stayed unmatched. Germline CDR1 MNHNY, CDR2 SVGAGI (reference sequence). The CDR3 totals 14 residues.

The chain couples TRBV28 to TRBJ2-7, with TRBD1 as a possible D gene (6 bases). The CDR3 contains 13 residues. Germline V gives CDR1 MDHEN, CDR2 SYDVKM. V lost 5 bases and J 11 bases, leaving 19 bases between the germline ends. CDR3 DNA sequence: TGTGCCAGCAGTGGACAGAGTCTTCTACGTGAGTACTTC. Residues: CASSGQSLLREYF.

The CDR3 coding sequence is TGTGCCAGCAACTTACAGGCAGAGTTGGGGAAGTACTTC. Its protein product is CASNLQAELGKYF. The J gene is TRBJ2-7, the V gene TRBV28; the D gene is possibly TRBD1 (5 bases). The CDR3 runs 13 residues. Trimming pared 7 bases from V and 11 bases from J, leaving 21 bases between. Per germline, CDR1 MDHEN and CDR2 SYDVKM.

CDR3 sequence (DNA): TGTGCCAGCAGTTTGGGACTTCTCGGGGGACGGAACTATGGCTACACCTTC. Translated, it gives CASSLGLLGGRNYGYTF. This chain connects TRBV28 to TRBJ1-2, with D perhaps matching TRBD1 (5 bases). The V end was cut by 3 bases, the J end by 2 bases, with 19 bases between. In germline, CDR1 is MDHEN, CDR2 SYDVKM. The CDR3 has 17 residues.

This chain links TRBV29-1 with TRBJ2-7, with D perhaps given as TRBD1 or TRBD2 (5 bases each). There are 11 residues in the CDR3. Deletions cut 6 bases from V and 5 bases from J, with 11 bases between. Germline V gene sequence: CDR1 SQVTM, CDR2 ANQGSEA. The CDR3, as DNA: TGCAGCGTGGGGGAGCTTCACGAGCAGTACTTC. Residues: CSVGELHEQYF.

In this sample, this clone turned up a few times. The chain has TRBV5-1 and TRBJ2-7; no definite D call. Germline lookup yields CDR1 SGHRS and CDR2 YFSETQ. With 0 bases removed from V and 3 bases from J, the gap between germline ends came to 7 bases. CDR3 length equals 13 residues. The CDR3 sequence is CASSLDRNYEQYF. The CDR3 nucleotides are TGCGCCAGCAGCTTGGACAGAAACTACGAGCAGTACTTC.

The chain joins TRBV25-1 to TRBJ2-1; D gene unclear. The germline gives CDR1 MGHDK, CDR2 SYGVNS. CDR3 length: 11 residues. V lost 4 bases to trimming and J lost 6 bases, with 4 bases between them. The CDR3, as DNA: TGTGCCAGCAGTGGGGGCAATGAGCAGTTCTTC. Amino acid sequence: CASSGGNEQFF.

This clone counts as medium-sized. This sequence joins TRBV27 and TRBJ2-7; 8 bases match TRBD1. The CDR3 spans 16 residues. The V gene's germline CDR1 is MNHEY and CDR2 SMNVEV (reference sequence). Trimming removed 9 bases from V and 1 base from J; junction bases left unmatched: 14. CDR3: CARFASDRVTSYEQYF. The CDR3 DNA reads as TGTGCCAGGTTCGCCTCGGACAGGGTAACTTCCTACGAGCAGTACTTC.

The chain couples TRBV10-3 to TRBJ1-5; D is undetermined. Trimming stripped 1 base from V and 7 bases from J, with 5 bases between. Germline-derived CDR1 and CDR2 are ENHRY and SYGVKD. This CDR3 is built from 12 residues. CDR3 loop: CAISEFQQPQHF. CDR3 DNA: TGTGCCATCAGTGAGTTTCAGCAGCCCCAGCATTTT.

The rearrangement uses TRBV5-6 and TRBJ1-2; tentative D call: TRBD1 (5 bases). V was cut by 4 bases and J by 7 bases, with 11 bases left in between. The CDR3 extends over 12 amino acids. Germline V gene lookup returns CDR1 SGHDT and CDR2 YYEEEE. The CDR3 loop is CASSTTGGGYTF. The CDR3 coding sequence is TGTGCCAGCAGCACCACAGGAGGTGGCTACACCTTC.

Comment on this clone: Germline is not matched at one junction end, which may reflect a read error. V gene TRBV19 combines with J gene TRBJ1-1; D is possibly TRBD1 (5 bases). The CDR3 covers 14 residues. Germline V lookup: CDR1 LNHDA, CDR2 SQIVND (reference sequence). This CDR3 is CASSIPVGQGEPIF. CDR3 in DNA: TGTGCCAGTAGTATACCCGTCGGGCAGGGTGAGCCGATCTTT.

The CDR3 coding sequence is TGTGCCAGCAGCCAAGAAGGGTCAGGGGGCGGTTTCGCGAACACCGGGGAGCTGTTTTTT. It encodes CASSQEGSGGGFANTGELFF. The V gene is TRBV4-2, the J gene TRBJ2-2, with 8 bases identical to TRBD1. The CDR3 consists of 20 residues. The ends lost 0 bases at V and 0 bases at J; junction bases unmatched: 12. The V gene's germline CDR1 is LGHNA and CDR2 YNFKEQ.

The chain joins TRBV7-9 to TRBJ1-1; D not resolved. Trimming cost V 5 bases and J 2 bases, with 6 bases left between them. The V gene's germline CDR1 is SEHNR and CDR2 FQNEAQ (reference sequence). CDR3 length equals 12 residues. The CDR3 region has the DNA TGTGCCAGCAGCGCTCTCAACACTGAAGCTTTCTTT. It yields the protein CASSALNTEAFF.

The chain uses TRBV5-6 and TRBJ2-7; TRBD1 might be the D (5 bases). Trimming stripped 2 bases from V and 7 bases from J, with 10 bases between. The CDR3 spans 12 residues. The germline CDR1 and CDR2 sequences are SGHDT and YYEEEE. For the CDR3, the DNA is TGTGCCAGCAGCTTAGGGGCTCAGGAGCAGTACTTC. This codes for CASSLGAQEQYF.

Only one count was recorded for this clone. The V and J genes are TRBV6-6 and TRBJ1-3, with TRBD1 as a possible D gene (5 bases). V was trimmed by 6 bases and J by 1 base, leaving 13 bases between them. The CDR3 spans 15 residues. Germline V gene sequence: CDR1 MNHNY, CDR2 SVGAGI (reference sequence). CDR3 bases: TGTGCCAGCAGCCCGATGGGGGGGTCTGGAAACACCATATATTTT. It is translated as CASSPMGGSGNTIYF.

This clone was counted a few times. V is TRBV6-6 and J is TRBJ2-7; weak D call: TRBD2 (6 bases). This CDR3 contains 14 residues. Germline assignment: CDR1 MNHNY and CDR2 SVGAGI (reference sequence). Trimming pared 5 bases from V and 6 bases from J, leaving 17 bases between. CDR3 DNA: TGTGCCAGCAGTGATAGCGGTCTGGGGTTCGAGCAGTACTTC. Translation: CASSDSGLGFEQYF.

The sample holds one count of this clone. As DNA, the CDR3 is TGTGCCAGCTCCTCCCCGGGACGGGGGGGGGAGACCCAGTACTTC. This sequence encodes CASSSPGRGGETQYF. The J gene is TRBJ2-5, the V gene TRBV11-2; TRBD2 aligns across 8 bases. Germline trimming cut 8 bases from V and 5 bases from J; bases unmatched to any gene: 13. Germline CDR1 SGHAT, CDR2 FQNNGV. This CDR3 contains 15 residues. Full variable domain (outside the CDR3, taken from reference TRBV11-2 and TRBJ2-5): EAGVAQSPRYKIIEKRQSVAFWCNPISGHATLYWYQQILGQGPKLLIQFQNNGVVDDSQLPKDRFSAERLKGVDSTLKIQPAKLEDSAVYLCASSSPGRGGETQYFGPGTRLLVL.

The gene calls are TRBV9 and TRBJ2-7; D remains ambiguous. This CDR3 spans 13 amino acids. Trimming pared 3 bases from V and 0 bases from J, leaving 7 bases between. Germline V gene lookup returns CDR1 SGDLS and CDR2 YYNGEE. CDR3 in amino acids: CASSGVNSYEQYF. The DNA of the CDR3 is TGTGCCAGCAGCGGTGTGAACTCCTACGAGCAGTACTTC.

The chain carries TRBV28 and TRBJ1-5; 10 nucleotides line up with TRBD1. Germline CDR1 and CDR2: MDHEN and SYDVKM. J gave up 7 bases and V 11 bases, and 14 bases lay outside the gene matches. The CDR3 runs 15 residues. The CDR3 bases are TGTGCCTGCGGACAGGGGGAGGTTTCCGGACAGCCCCAGCATTTT. This encodes CACGQGEVSGQPQHF.

The genes are TRBV5-6 and TRBJ1-4, with 10 bases lining up with TRBD1. CDR1 SGHDT and CDR2 YYEEEE come from the germline V gene. There are 15 residues in the CDR3. V shed 6 bases and J 5 bases; nucleotides not matched to a gene: 7. The CDR3 sequence: CASNLRTGGNEKLFF. In nucleotides, the CDR3 is TGTGCCAGCAACTTAAGGACAGGGGGAAATGAAAAACTGTTTTTT.

The rearrangement links TRBV5-1 to TRBJ2-3, with 9 bases fitting TRBD2. This CDR3 region has 14 residues. Germline loops: CDR1 SGHRS, CDR2 YFSETQ. Trimming cost V 3 bases and J 5 bases; bases outside gene matches: 4. CDR3 in amino acids: CASSSIAGVDTQYF. The DNA of the CDR3 is TGCGCCAGCAGCTCCATAGCGGGAGTAGATACGCAGTATTTT.